This entry lists 9 T cell receptor beta chains sequenced from one sample in a study of blood T cell repertoires in COVID-19. Profiling relied on immunoSEQ multiplex PCR, and the TCRdb table lists in-frame clones only, not all of them. The repertoire has around 300,000 clones, 89% of them found once; the top ten carry 1.5% to 2%. The sequenced sample consisted of PBMCs or T cells enriched from blood (not recorded which). These receptors all come from a middle-aged woman who had recovered from COVID-19.

The rearrangement joins TRBV4-1 to TRBJ1-1; D uncertain. V gave up 1 base and J gave up 0 bases, with 9 bases separating them. This CDR3 has 15 residues. Germline V CDR1 and CDR2: MGHRA, YSYEKL. CDR3 residues: CASSQVGIMNTEAFF. CDR3 DNA sequence: TGCGCCAGCAGCCAAGTCGGGATTATGAACACTGAAGCTTTCTTT.

The V and J genes are TRBV5-1 and TRBJ2-5; TRBD2 aligns across 9 bases. The CDR3 consists of 18 residues. The germline V gene encodes CDR1 SGHRS and CDR2 YFSETQ. With 0 bases clipped from V and 4 bases from J, the junction kept 13 bases outside the gene matches. The CDR3 DNA reads as TGCGCCAGCAGCTTGGGGGCTAGCGGGGCCCCCTTCTCAGAGACCCAGTACTTC. Translating it yields CASSLGASGAPFSETQYF.

This chain connects TRBV25-1 to TRBJ1-5; the D is unclear. The CDR3 totals 14 residues. From germline, CDR1 is MGHDK and CDR2 SYGVNS. The V and J ends lost 5 bases and 5 bases respectively, with 13 bases between them. CDR3 nucleotides: TGTGCCAGCAGTCTCCCGGGAGCTCATCAGCCCCAGCATTTT. Protein: CASSLPGAHQPQHF.

This sequence joins TRBV4-1 and TRBJ2-3; 9 positions match TRBD1. This CDR3 comprises 15 residues. With 1 base clipped from V and 4 bases from J, the junction kept 3 bases outside the gene matches. CDR1 MGHRA and CDR2 YSYEKL come from the germline V gene. The CDR3 spells CASSQVQGAADTQYF. CDR3 coding DNA: TGCGCCAGCAGCCAAGTACAGGGGGCAGCAGATACGCAGTATTTT.

As regards this clone: The same CDR3 also results from other DNA sequences found in this sample. The V and J genes are TRBV5-1 and TRBJ2-1, with TRBD1 matching over 7 bases. V lost 4 bases, J lost 4 bases, and 5 bases stayed unmatched. Germline CDR1 SGHRS, CDR2 YFSETQ. The CDR3 is 14 amino acids. The CDR3 here is CASSLGQTYNEQFF. CDR3 sequence (DNA): TGCGCCAGCAGCCTGGGACAGACTTACAATGAGCAGTTCTTC.

The rearrangement links TRBV4-2 to TRBJ1-5, with a possible D match to TRBD1 (6 bases). This CDR3 is built from 17 residues. V gave up 2 bases and J gave up 8 bases, with 22 bases separating them. Germline CDR1 reads LGHNA; CDR2 reads YNFKEQ. The DNA for the CDR3 is TGTGCCAGCAGCCAATTCGCCTCGCGGACAGACGGGGAGCCCCAGCATTTT. This codes for CASSQFASRTDGEPQHF.

The table lists this clone with a count of one. The V and J genes are TRBV10-1 and TRBJ1-3; D is possibly TRBD1 (6 bases). Germline CDR1 and CDR2: WNHNN and SYGVQD (reference sequence). The CDR3 is 13 residues long. V gave up 10 bases and J gave up 0 bases, with 10 bases separating them. CDR3 loop: CATRDNSGNTIYF. CDR3 bases: TGCGCCACACGGGACAACTCTGGAAACACCATATATTTT.

CDR3 in amino acids: CATSDSRTGSGYTF. CDR3 DNA: TGTGCCACCAGTGATTCCCGGACAGGCTCTGGCTACACCTTC. The chain employs TRBV24-1 and TRBJ1-2, with TRBD1 matching over 7 bases. The length of the CDR3 is 14 residues. With V trimmed by 2 bases and J by 7 bases, 6 bases remained unmatched. Germline CDR1 and CDR2: KGHDR and SFDVKD.

The J gene is TRBJ2-1, the V gene TRBV24-1; 7 positions agree with TRBD2. The CDR3 consists of 15 residues. With V trimmed by 2 bases and J by 7 bases, 7 bases remained unmatched. CDR1 and CDR2 from the germline V gene are KGHDR and SFDVKD. The CDR3 DNA sequence: TGTGCCACCAGTGATTCGGGGGGACGGCAGAATGAGCAGTTCTTC. Protein: CATSDSGGRQNEQFF.